A selection of T cell receptor beta chains follows, all from one sample in a study of blood T cell repertoires in COVID-19. Assay used: immunoSEQ multiplex PCR; TCRdb lists only in-frame clones, some missing. The profile shows about 150,000 clones, more than 70% of them singletons. Sequenced: peripheral blood. The source is a man between 18 and 35 years old with active or convalescent COVID-19. CDR3s include the opening cysteine and the closing phenylalanine or tryptophan. A D gene is named only where the DNA matches it firmly. Not all rows give a size; the values are once, few, many and, for expanded clones, a class.

abundance: .; j_gene: TRBJ2-7; v_gene: TRBV12-3/TRBV12-4; d_gene: TRBD1; CDR3aa: CASNGQGAGEQYF; CDR3nt: TGTGCCAGCAACGGACAGGGGGCAGGGGAGCAGTACTTC
abundance: once; j_gene: TRBJ2-2; v_gene: TRBV4-1; d_gene: TRBD2; CDR3aa: CASSQPRLAGGARGTGELFF; CDR3nt: TGCGCCAGCAGCCAACCCCGCCTAGCGGGGGGCGCTAGGGGCACCGGGGAGCTGTTTTTT
abundance: many; j_gene: TRBJ2-1; v_gene: TRBV5-1; d_gene: TRBD2; CDR3aa: CASSLLGGSSYNEQFF; CDR3nt: TGCGCCAGCAGCTTGTTGGGCGGGAGCTCCTACAATGAGCAGTTCTTC
abundance: .; j_gene: TRBJ2-2; v_gene: TRBV12-3/TRBV12-4; d_gene: .; CDR3aa: CASSFRTGELFF; CDR3nt: TGTGCCAGCAGTTTTAGAACCGGGGAGCTGTTTTTT
abundance: once; j_gene: TRBJ2-7; v_gene: TRBV5-1; d_gene: .; CDR3aa: CASSAAEFYEQYF; CDR3nt: TGCGCCAGCAGCGCAGCGGAGTTCTACGAGCAGTACTTC
abundance: .; j_gene: TRBJ1-5; v_gene: TRBV6-5; d_gene: TRBD1; CDR3aa: CASNPDRVGQPQHF; CDR3nt: TGTGCCAGCAATCCTGACAGGGTAGGTCAGCCCCAGCATTTT
abundance: .; j_gene: TRBJ2-3; v_gene: TRBV19; d_gene: TRBD2; CDR3aa: CASSMYGGGTDTQYF; CDR3nt: TGTGCCAGTAGTATGTATGGGGGGGGCACAGATACGCAGTATTTT
abundance: .; j_gene: TRBJ2-1; v_gene: TRBV7-9; d_gene: TRBD1; CDR3aa: CASSFRDRASNEQFF; CDR3nt: TGTGCCAGCAGCTTCCGGGACAGAGCGTCCAATGAGCAGTTCTTC
abundance: few; j_gene: TRBJ1-5; v_gene: TRBV7-8; d_gene: .; CDR3aa: CASSLALAGNNQPQHF; CDR3nt: TGTGCCAGCAGCTTAGCGTTGGCAGGCAACAATCAGCCCCAGCATTTT
abundance: .; j_gene: TRBJ2-5; v_gene: TRBV7-2; d_gene: TRBD1; CDR3aa: CASSFDRGTQETQYF; CDR3nt: TGTGCCAGCAGCTTCGACAGGGGGACTCAAGAGACCCAGTACTTC
abundance: .; j_gene: TRBJ2-7; v_gene: TRBV19; d_gene: TRBD1; CDR3aa: CASSIGQGYEQYF; CDR3nt: TGTGCCAGTAGTATTGGACAGGGGTACGAGCAGTACTTC
abundance: few; j_gene: TRBJ1-2; v_gene: TRBV18; d_gene: TRBD1; CDR3aa: CASSPGTGTYGYTF; CDR3nt: TGTGCCAGCTCCCCCGGGACAGGGACCTATGGCTACACCTTC
abundance: .; j_gene: TRBJ1-5; v_gene: TRBV6-5; d_gene: .; CDR3aa: CASSPGIFNQPQHF; CDR3nt: TGTGCCAGCAGTCCCGGGATCTTCAATCAGCCCCAGCATTTT
abundance: once; j_gene: TRBJ2-7; v_gene: TRBV9; d_gene: TRBD2; CDR3aa: CASSVHGTSGTYEQYF; CDR3nt: TGTGCCAGCAGCGTTCACGGGACTAGCGGGACCTACGAGCAGTACTTC
abundance: .; j_gene: TRBJ1-5; v_gene: TRBV7-9; d_gene: .; CDR3aa: CASSLVGGDHQPQHF; CDR3nt: TGTGCCAGCAGCTTAGTGGGAGGGGACCATCAGCCCCAGCATTTT
abundance: .; j_gene: TRBJ1-2; v_gene: TRBV28; d_gene: TRBD1; CDR3aa: CASRSDGTGDYGYTF; CDR3nt: TGTGCCAGCCGATCGGATGGGACAGGGGATTATGGCTACACCTTC
abundance: .; j_gene: TRBJ2-7; v_gene: TRBV3-1/TRBV3-2; d_gene: .; CDR3aa: CASSQLGTSLYEQYF; CDR3nt: TGTGCCAGCAGCCAATTAGGGACTTCGCTCTACGAGCAGTACTTC
abundance: .; j_gene: TRBJ2-1; v_gene: TRBV3-1/TRBV3-2; d_gene: TRBD2; CDR3aa: CASSSHKRTSFYNEQFF; CDR3nt: TGTGCCAGCAGCAGCCACAAACGGACTAGCTTCTACAATGAGCAGTTCTTC
abundance: .; j_gene: TRBJ2-1; v_gene: TRBV7-3; d_gene: .; CDR3aa: CASSLFLRQTGDEQFF; CDR3nt: TGTGCCAGCAGCTTATTCCTGAGACAGACGGGGGATGAGCAGTTCTTC
abundance: .; j_gene: TRBJ2-7; v_gene: TRBV7-2; d_gene: .; CDR3aa: CASSLVAAYEQYF; CDR3nt: TGTGCCAGCAGCCTAGTTGCGGCCTACGAGCAGTACTTC
abundance: .; j_gene: TRBJ2-1; v_gene: TRBV2; d_gene: TRBD2; CDR3aa: CASSGSGLAIDEQFF; CDR3nt: TGTGCCAGCAGTGGGAGTGGACTAGCGATCGATGAGCAGTTCTTC
abundance: .; j_gene: TRBJ1-2; v_gene: TRBV2; d_gene: TRBD1; CDR3aa: CASRNGTGYGYTF; CDR3nt: TGTGCCAGCAGGAACGGGACAGGCTATGGCTACACCTTC
abundance: .; j_gene: TRBJ1-1; v_gene: TRBV18; d_gene: .; CDR3aa: CASGEQDLGNTEAFF; CDR3nt: TGTGCCAGCGGAGAACAGGACCTCGGGAACACTGAAGCTTTCTTT
abundance: .; j_gene: TRBJ1-6; v_gene: TRBV5-5; d_gene: .; CDR3aa: CASSLRQGIGNSPLHF; CDR3nt: TGTGCCAGCAGCTTGAGGCAGGGGATCGGGAATTCACCCCTCCACTTT
abundance: .; j_gene: TRBJ1-2; v_gene: TRBV9; d_gene: .; CDR3aa: CASSEGVNYGYTF; CDR3nt: TGTGCCAGCAGCGAGGGGGTTAACTATGGCTACACCTTC
abundance: .; j_gene: TRBJ2-5; v_gene: TRBV7-9; d_gene: .; CDR3aa: CASSLAVTDQETQYF; CDR3nt: TGTGCCAGCAGCTTAGCAGTGACAGACCAAGAGACCCAGTACTTC
abundance: .; j_gene: TRBJ1-2; v_gene: TRBV28; d_gene: TRBD1; CDR3aa: CASKQGQRLHGYTF; CDR3nt: TGTGCCAGTAAACAGGGACAGCGTCTTCATGGCTACACCTTC
abundance: .; j_gene: TRBJ1-6; v_gene: TRBV4-3; d_gene: TRBD1; CDR3aa: CASSQNTGTGNNSPLHF; CDR3nt: TGCGCCAGCAGCCAAAATACCGGGACAGGGAACAATTCACCCCTCCACTTT
abundance: .; j_gene: TRBJ2-1; v_gene: TRBV7-8; d_gene: TRBD2; CDR3aa: CASSLAGETSGPAREQFF; CDR3nt: TGTGCCAGCAGCTTAGCGGGAGAGACTAGCGGCCCGGCCAGGGAGCAGTTCTTC
abundance: .; j_gene: TRBJ2-1; v_gene: TRBV11-1; d_gene: TRBD1; CDR3aa: CASSLAGGPLNNEQFF; CDR3nt: TGTGCCAGCAGCTTAGCAGGGGGCCCCCTAAACAATGAGCAGTTCTTC
abundance: .; j_gene: TRBJ2-7; v_gene: TRBV7-2; d_gene: TRBD2; CDR3aa: CASSLEGGFEQYF; CDR3nt: TGTGCCAGCAGCTTAGAGGGAGGGTTCGAGCAGTACTTC
abundance: .; j_gene: TRBJ2-1; v_gene: TRBV7-9; d_gene: TRBD2; CDR3aa: CASRSTGTSGYSYNEQFF; CDR3nt: TGTGCCAGCAGGTCAACCGGGACTAGCGGCTACTCCTACAATGAGCAGTTCTTC
abundance: .; j_gene: TRBJ1-1; v_gene: TRBV5-1; d_gene: .; CDR3aa: CASSSPDSTYEAFF; CDR3nt: TGCGCCAGCAGCTCCCCTGACAGCACATATGAAGCTTTCTTT
abundance: .; j_gene: TRBJ2-1; v_gene: TRBV27; d_gene: .; CDR3aa: CASSPSDSSYNEQFF; CDR3nt: TGTGCCAGCAGTCCTTCCGACAGCTCCTACAATGAGCAGTTCTTC
abundance: .; j_gene: TRBJ2-7; v_gene: TRBV18; d_gene: TRBD1; CDR3aa: CASSPLGQSLYEQYF; CDR3nt: TGTGCCAGCTCACCGTTGGGACAGAGCCTCTACGAGCAGTACTTC
abundance: .; j_gene: TRBJ1-1; v_gene: TRBV29-1; d_gene: TRBD1; CDR3aa: CSVSGGWDTEAFF; CDR3nt: TGCAGCGTCTCAGGGGGCTGGGACACTGAAGCTTTCTTT
abundance: .; j_gene: TRBJ2-3; v_gene: TRBV28; d_gene: TRBD2; CDR3aa: CASSTTLTGLAGTDTQYF; CDR3nt: TGTGCCAGCAGTACTACCTTAACCGGACTAGCGGGCACAGATACGCAGTATTTT
abundance: .; j_gene: TRBJ2-1; v_gene: TRBV7-3; d_gene: .; CDR3aa: CASSLIPTSSYNEQFF; CDR3nt: TGTGCCAGCAGCTTAATCCCGACTAGCTCCTACAATGAGCAGTTCTTC
abundance: .; j_gene: TRBJ2-2; v_gene: TRBV28; d_gene: .; CDR3aa: CASRVGSGNTGELFF; CDR3nt: TGTGCCAGCAGGGTTGGGAGCGGGAACACCGGGGAGCTGTTTTTT
abundance: once; j_gene: TRBJ1-6; v_gene: TRBV30; d_gene: .; CDR3aa: CAWSVGDSPLHF; CDR3nt: TGTGCCTGGAGTGTAGGGGATTCACCCCTCCACTTT
abundance: .; j_gene: TRBJ1-2; v_gene: TRBV5-1; d_gene: .; CDR3aa: CASSLSGGNYGYTF; CDR3nt: TGCGCCAGCAGCTTGAGTGGCGGTAACTATGGCTACACCTTC
abundance: .; j_gene: TRBJ2-1; v_gene: TRBV20-1; d_gene: .; CDR3aa: CSASAGYNEQFF; CDR3nt: TGCAGTGCTAGTGCGGGGTACAATGAGCAGTTCTTC
abundance: .; j_gene: TRBJ2-2; v_gene: TRBV6-2/TRBV6-3; d_gene: TRBD2; CDR3aa: CASSHGLAGNRPARELFF; CDR3nt: TGTGCCAGCAGTCACGGACTAGCGGGAAATAGGCCCGCCAGGGAGCTGTTTTTT
abundance: .; j_gene: TRBJ2-2; v_gene: TRBV4-1; d_gene: .; CDR3aa: CASSRMGGPNTGELFF; CDR3nt: TGCGCCAGCAGCCGGATGGGGGGGCCTAACACCGGGGAGCTGTTTTTT
abundance: .; j_gene: TRBJ2-1; v_gene: TRBV19; d_gene: TRBD2; CDR3aa: CASSIIAGGEKNEQFF; CDR3nt: TGTGCCAGTAGTATCATTGCGGGGGGGGAAAAGAATGAGCAGTTCTTC
abundance: .; j_gene: TRBJ1-1; v_gene: TRBV15; d_gene: TRBD1; CDR3aa: CATSRQGALVNTEAFF; CDR3nt: TGTGCCACCAGCAGACAGGGGGCTCTTGTGAACACTGAAGCTTTCTTT
abundance: .; j_gene: TRBJ2-1; v_gene: TRBV5-1; d_gene: TRBD1; CDR3aa: CASTPGQAAYNEQFF; CDR3nt: TGCGCCAGCACCCCGGGACAGGCGGCCTACAATGAGCAGTTCTTC
abundance: .; j_gene: TRBJ2-1; v_gene: TRBV7-9; d_gene: .; CDR3aa: CASSLGGEYNEQFF; CDR3nt: TGTGCCAGCAGCTTAGGAGGTGAATACAATGAGCAGTTCTTC
abundance: few; j_gene: TRBJ1-1; v_gene: TRBV18; d_gene: .; CDR3aa: CASSPRGGRSVNTEAFF; CDR3nt: TGTGCCAGCTCACCACGCGGGGGGCGGTCGGTGAACACTGAAGCTTTCTTT
abundance: once; j_gene: TRBJ2-1; v_gene: TRBV2; d_gene: TRBD2; CDR3aa: CASSGTSGGVYNEQFF; CDR3nt: TGTGCCAGCAGTGGGACTAGCGGGGGGGTCTACAATGAGCAGTTCTTC
abundance: .; j_gene: TRBJ2-2; v_gene: TRBV30; d_gene: TRBD2; CDR3aa: CAWTSGRRSGELFF; CDR3nt: TGTGCCTGGACTAGCGGGAGAAGGTCCGGGGAGCTGTTTTTT
abundance: .; j_gene: TRBJ2-1; v_gene: TRBV7-3; d_gene: TRBD1; CDR3aa: CASSYGQGNYNEQFF; CDR3nt: TGTGCCAGCAGCTACGGACAGGGGAACTACAATGAGCAGTTCTTC
abundance: .; j_gene: TRBJ2-3; v_gene: TRBV4-1; d_gene: .; CDR3aa: CASSPYQGSGLSTDTQYF; CDR3nt: TGCGCCAGCAGCCCATATCAAGGCAGCGGACTTAGCACAGATACGCAGTATTTT